The next 20 T cell receptor beta chains were all read from a single sample in a study of T cells in Graves' hyperthyroidism and ophthalmopathy (dated by TCRdb to between 2019 and 2020). Library preparation was by multiplex PCR. Sequencing was performed on an Illumina HiSeq 2000. The TCR beta CDR3 regions were amplified from RNA transcripts. For the first round of RT-PCR on the TCR CDR3, the HTBI primer set was used together with the Qiagen OneStep RT-PCR kit. TCRdb reran the public reads through fastp at Q25 and MiXCR, keeping productive beta chains. Under each unique CDR3 protein, matching rows form one entry showing the most common genes and DNA. Here the sample has approximately 520,000 distinct CDR3 sequences; under 25% occur a single time. The ten largest clones add up to around a quarter of the sample. Sequenced material: blood. These receptors were taken from a man aged 18 to 35 with Graves' hyperthyroidism.

This clonotype was detected many times. The V and J genes are TRBV19 and TRBJ1-1; the D is unclear. The length of the CDR3 is 13 residues. Germline-derived CDR1 and CDR2 are LNHDA and SQIVND (reference sequence). Trimming left V 3 bases short and J 11 bases short, with 16 bases between. As DNA, the CDR3 is TGTGCCAGTAGTATCCAGCGGAATGCGGGGGCTTTCTTT. Translated, it gives CASSIQRNAGAFF.

The genes are TRBV7-9 and TRBJ2-7, with D tentatively TRBD2 (6 bases). Per germline, CDR1 SEHNR and CDR2 FQNEAQ (reference sequence). Trimming shortened V by 5 bases and J by 3 bases, and 14 bases separated the two germline ends. The CDR3 is 14 amino acids. The CDR3: CASSPGLIYYEQYF. Here the CDR3 DNA reads TGTGCCAGCAGCCCAGGACTAATTTACTACGAGCAGTACTTC.

This clonotype was counted at least ten times. This chain links TRBV24-1 with TRBJ1-2; D is unresolved. The germline V gene encodes CDR1 KGHDR and CDR2 SFDVKD. There are 14 residues in the CDR3. The V end was cut by 3 bases, the J end by 3 bases, with 10 bases between. CDR3 region: CATSDRVQDYGYTF. Written as DNA, the CDR3 is TGTGCCACCAGTGATAGGGTTCAGGACTATGGCTACACCTTC.

This clonotype was observed at least ten times. CDR3 amino acids: CASSSRLTNTEAFF. CDR3 nucleotide sequence: TGTGCCAGCAGTTCCCGGCTTACGAACACTGAAGCTTTCTTT. The chain has TRBV28 and TRBJ1-1; D remains ambiguous. From germline, CDR1 is MDHEN and CDR2 SYDVKM. The CDR3 spans 14 residues. The V and J ends lost 4 bases and 1 base respectively, with 10 bases between them.

This clonotype has a count of ten or more. CDR3 in DNA: TGTGCCAGCAGCCCCAAATATCAGCCCCAGCATTTT. Protein sequence: CASSPKYQPQHF. The chain employs TRBV12-3 or TRBV12-4 and TRBJ1-5; D is unclear. The CDR3 extends over 12 amino acids. V was trimmed by 6 bases and J by 5 bases, leaving 8 bases between them.

This clonotype was seen ten or more times. The chain recombines TRBV2 with TRBJ1-1; D ambiguous. The V end lost 7 bases, the J end lost 3 bases, and 12 bases lay between the germline ends. This CDR3 spans 13 amino acids. The germline gives CDR1 SNHLY, CDR2 FYNNEI. CDR3 DNA: TGTGCCAGCACTTCGGTGGGTGACACTGAAGCTTTCTTT. It yields the protein CASTSVGDTEAFF.

A note on this clonotype: One end of the junction varies from germline; a read error may be responsible. The CDR3 DNA follows: TGTGCCAGCACCATCGGGGGTGGGTCTGAAGCTCTCTTT. The encoded protein is CASTIGGGSEALF. This chain joins TRBV12-3 or TRBV12-4 and TRBJ1-1; weak D call: TRBD1 (5 bases). CDR3 length equals 13 residues.

In its sample, this clonotype was seen many times. The genes are TRBV12-3 or TRBV12-4 and TRBJ2-7; the D gene is possibly TRBD2 (7 bases). The V end was cut by 7 bases, the J end by 6 bases, with 16 bases between. This CDR3 contains 13 residues. The CDR3 nucleotides read TGTGCCAGCACCCTAGGGGGGGGGTTCGAGCAGTACTTC. Translating gives CASTLGGGFEQYF.

This clonotype was detected only a few times. The rearrangement joins TRBV13 to TRBJ2-2; D not resolved. V lost 4 bases and J 3 bases, leaving 15 bases between the germline ends. There are 16 residues in the CDR3. CDR1 is PRHDT, CDR2 FYEKMQ, per germline (reference sequence). The CDR3 reads CASSSLTGKYTGELFF. The CDR3 DNA reads as TGTGCCAGCAGCTCCCTGACCGGAAAGTACACCGGGGAGCTGTTTTTT.

The chain carries TRBV6-2 or TRBV6-3 and TRBJ1-2; the match to TRBD1 covers 7 bases. Germline V gene lookup returns CDR1 MNHEY and CDR2 SVGEGT. The CDR3 extends over 13 amino acids. V trimming: 6 bases; J trimming: 8 bases; junction bases outside the gene matches: 9. The CDR3 nucleotides read TGTGCCAGCAGGGAATCGACAGGGAGAGGCTACACCTTC. It specifies CASRESTGRGYTF.

This clonotype was detected a few times. This chain connects TRBV12-3 or TRBV12-4 to TRBJ2-7, with 11 bases lining up with TRBD1. CDR3 size: 15 residues. The junction had 8 bases not matched to a gene; V was cut back by 5 bases and J by 5 bases. This CDR3 is CASSGTGTGGDEQYF. For the CDR3, the DNA is TGTGCCAGCAGTGGTACCGGGACAGGGGGGGACGAGCAGTACTTC.

This clonotype was seen ten or more times. The chain links TRBV4-1 to TRBJ1-1; TRBD1 matches 7 bases. The CDR3 sequence is 13 residues long. Germline CDR1 is MGHRA and CDR2 is YSYEKL. The V segment lost 8 bases and the J segment 2 bases; nucleotides outside the gene matches: 5. Written as DNA, the CDR3 is TGCGCCAGCCACGAAGGGGGCAACACTGAAGCTTTCTTT. This encodes CASHEGGNTEAFF.

There are many counts of this clonotype. The chain is built from TRBV24-1 and TRBJ2-2; 10 nucleotides match TRBD2. This CDR3 has 14 amino acids. CDR1 is KGHDR, CDR2 SFDVKD, per germline. V shed 9 bases, J shed 1 base, and the junction held 1 base outside the gene matches. The CDR3 coding sequence is TGTGCCACCGCTAGCGGGGGGAACACCGGGGAGCTGTTTTTT. Protein: CATASGGNTGELFF.

Only one count was recorded for this clonotype. The chain employs TRBV9 and TRBJ1-2; 8 bases are shared with TRBD1. V lost 6 bases and J lost 3; bases outside the gene matches: 13. The germline V gene encodes CDR1 SGDLS and CDR2 YYNGEE. The length of the CDR3 is 16 residues. The CDR3 reads CASTRDPGGQDYGYTF. The CDR3 coding sequence is TGTGCCAGCACCCGGGACCCAGGGGGCCAGGACTATGGCTACACCTTC.

The count of this clonotype is one. This chain links TRBV27 with TRBJ2-7, with 11 positions matching TRBD1. Germline values: CDR1 MNHEY, CDR2 SMNVEV (reference sequence). The CDR3 contains 13 residues. V lost 8 bases to trimming and J lost 4 bases; unmatched junction nucleotides: 4. CDR3 nucleotide sequence: TGTGCCAGCCGGGACAGGGGGTTTTACGAGCAGTACTTC. Its protein product is CASRDRGFYEQYF.

This clonotype turned up a few times. The chain joins TRBV12-3 or TRBV12-4 to TRBJ1-2; 11 nucleotides agree with TRBD1. This CDR3 has 14 amino acids. V lost 6 bases and J lost 7; bases outside the gene matches: 7. CDR3 nucleotides: TGTGCCAGCAGCCGGGACAGGGGGAAGCTTGGCTACACCTTC. It is translated as CASSRDRGKLGYTF.

J is TRBJ1-1 and V is TRBV12-3 or TRBV12-4, with D unresolved. The CDR3 has 15 residues. The ends were cut back, 5 bases at V and 1 base at J, with 14 bases in the middle. CDR3 nucleotides: TGTGCCAGCAGTCCCCTTTCGGCAGAGAACACTGAAGCTTTCTTT. It translates to CASSPLSAENTEAFF.

This clonotype was recorded at least ten times. The rearrangement joins TRBV6-1 to TRBJ1-2; 11 positions agree with TRBD1. The CDR3 spans 14 residues. The germline CDR1 and CDR2 sequences are MNHNS and SASEGT. V was clipped by 6 bases and J by 1 base; unmatched bases: 1. The CDR3 DNA sequence: TGTGCCAGCAGGGGACAGGGGGGTAACTATGGCTACACCTTC. Amino acid sequence: CASRGQGGNYGYTF.

This clonotype was observed at least ten times. The rearrangement links TRBV28 to TRBJ2-5; TRBD2 might be the D (6 bases). Germline CDR1 and CDR2: MDHEN and SYDVKM. Trimming shortened V by 4 bases and J by 4 bases, and 10 bases separated the two germline ends. This CDR3 is 13 amino acids long. The CDR3 nucleotides read TGTGCCAGCAGTTGGGCCGGGGGAGAGACCCAGTACTTC. Protein sequence: CASSWAGGETQYF.

This clonotype has just a few counts. Germline and junction disagree at one end, which may indicate a read error. The J gene is TRBJ1-1, the V gene TRBV4-1, with D maybe TRBD1 (5 bases). The germline CDR1 and CDR2 sequences are MGHRA and YSYEKL. The CDR3 consists of 15 residues. The CDR3 DNA sequence: TGCGCCAGTAGCCAAGATGAGGGGATTTACACTGAAGCTTTCTTT. It translates to CASSQDEGIYTEAFF.